This T cell receptor (beta chain) was observed in a study of regulatory T cells in long-lasting Graves disease. Time point meaning: newly diagnosed GD, antithyroid drugs for less than 3 months. Making the TCR library involved RNA that had been extracted from PBMCs. Arm-PCR of CDR3 regions and iRepertoire HTBI primers were used to build TCR beta libraries. Using its own MiXCR run on the multiplex PCR reads, TCRdb lists one record per CDR3 protein. The sample gives some 410,000 distinct CDR3 sequences, roughly 15% of which show up once; around a tenth is in the top ten. V lost 2 bases to trimming and J lost 10 bases, with 17 bases between them. Germline lookup yields CDR1 DFQATT and CDR2 SNEGSKA (reference sequence). CDR3 length: 13 residues. These data were likewise used in another study, on T cells in Graves' hyperthyroidism and ophthalmopathy. As reported in that work: The authors deemed Graves' hyperthyroidism stable absent ophthalmopathy progression within 18 months. Newly diagnosed hyperthyroidism, duration under 2 months, in patients aged 18 to 65. Most thyroid-expanded clonotypes above 0.001 were also found in blood.

This specimen consisted of peripheral blood mononuclear cells (PBMCs), obtained at new diagnosis, from a patient treated with antithyroid drugs. The TCR sequence derives from a woman aged 25 to 39 with Graves disease. The chain couples TRBV20-1 to TRBJ2-5; D is unresolved. The CDR3: CSARFDSGPNQYF. In DNA form, the CDR3 reads TGCAGTGCTAGATTTGACTCGGGTCCAAACCAGTACTTC.